This TCR beta chain was obtained from a study of beta chain features in type 1 diabetes. The germline gives CDR1 SEHNR, CDR2 FQNEAQ (reference sequence). Trimming took off 8 bases at V and 11 bases at J, with 18 bases between the two ends. The CDR3 contains 12 residues. Expressed TCRB transcripts were sequenced after all isolated RNA was converted to cDNA. The protocol was immunoSEQ multiplex PCR, while the TCRdb copy is restricted to in-frame clones and leaves out a portion. The repertoire has about 290,000 clones, around 7.8% of them found once; the top ten carry roughly 1%. The V call is TRBV7-9, the J call TRBJ1-1; D is possibly TRBD1 (5 bases). Sequenced sample: central memory CD4+ T cells from blood. This TCR was recovered from a woman under 30 in good health. CDR3 coding DNA: TGTGCCAGCTCTCGGACAACTGAGGAGGCTTTCTTT. Its translation is CASSRTTEEAFF.